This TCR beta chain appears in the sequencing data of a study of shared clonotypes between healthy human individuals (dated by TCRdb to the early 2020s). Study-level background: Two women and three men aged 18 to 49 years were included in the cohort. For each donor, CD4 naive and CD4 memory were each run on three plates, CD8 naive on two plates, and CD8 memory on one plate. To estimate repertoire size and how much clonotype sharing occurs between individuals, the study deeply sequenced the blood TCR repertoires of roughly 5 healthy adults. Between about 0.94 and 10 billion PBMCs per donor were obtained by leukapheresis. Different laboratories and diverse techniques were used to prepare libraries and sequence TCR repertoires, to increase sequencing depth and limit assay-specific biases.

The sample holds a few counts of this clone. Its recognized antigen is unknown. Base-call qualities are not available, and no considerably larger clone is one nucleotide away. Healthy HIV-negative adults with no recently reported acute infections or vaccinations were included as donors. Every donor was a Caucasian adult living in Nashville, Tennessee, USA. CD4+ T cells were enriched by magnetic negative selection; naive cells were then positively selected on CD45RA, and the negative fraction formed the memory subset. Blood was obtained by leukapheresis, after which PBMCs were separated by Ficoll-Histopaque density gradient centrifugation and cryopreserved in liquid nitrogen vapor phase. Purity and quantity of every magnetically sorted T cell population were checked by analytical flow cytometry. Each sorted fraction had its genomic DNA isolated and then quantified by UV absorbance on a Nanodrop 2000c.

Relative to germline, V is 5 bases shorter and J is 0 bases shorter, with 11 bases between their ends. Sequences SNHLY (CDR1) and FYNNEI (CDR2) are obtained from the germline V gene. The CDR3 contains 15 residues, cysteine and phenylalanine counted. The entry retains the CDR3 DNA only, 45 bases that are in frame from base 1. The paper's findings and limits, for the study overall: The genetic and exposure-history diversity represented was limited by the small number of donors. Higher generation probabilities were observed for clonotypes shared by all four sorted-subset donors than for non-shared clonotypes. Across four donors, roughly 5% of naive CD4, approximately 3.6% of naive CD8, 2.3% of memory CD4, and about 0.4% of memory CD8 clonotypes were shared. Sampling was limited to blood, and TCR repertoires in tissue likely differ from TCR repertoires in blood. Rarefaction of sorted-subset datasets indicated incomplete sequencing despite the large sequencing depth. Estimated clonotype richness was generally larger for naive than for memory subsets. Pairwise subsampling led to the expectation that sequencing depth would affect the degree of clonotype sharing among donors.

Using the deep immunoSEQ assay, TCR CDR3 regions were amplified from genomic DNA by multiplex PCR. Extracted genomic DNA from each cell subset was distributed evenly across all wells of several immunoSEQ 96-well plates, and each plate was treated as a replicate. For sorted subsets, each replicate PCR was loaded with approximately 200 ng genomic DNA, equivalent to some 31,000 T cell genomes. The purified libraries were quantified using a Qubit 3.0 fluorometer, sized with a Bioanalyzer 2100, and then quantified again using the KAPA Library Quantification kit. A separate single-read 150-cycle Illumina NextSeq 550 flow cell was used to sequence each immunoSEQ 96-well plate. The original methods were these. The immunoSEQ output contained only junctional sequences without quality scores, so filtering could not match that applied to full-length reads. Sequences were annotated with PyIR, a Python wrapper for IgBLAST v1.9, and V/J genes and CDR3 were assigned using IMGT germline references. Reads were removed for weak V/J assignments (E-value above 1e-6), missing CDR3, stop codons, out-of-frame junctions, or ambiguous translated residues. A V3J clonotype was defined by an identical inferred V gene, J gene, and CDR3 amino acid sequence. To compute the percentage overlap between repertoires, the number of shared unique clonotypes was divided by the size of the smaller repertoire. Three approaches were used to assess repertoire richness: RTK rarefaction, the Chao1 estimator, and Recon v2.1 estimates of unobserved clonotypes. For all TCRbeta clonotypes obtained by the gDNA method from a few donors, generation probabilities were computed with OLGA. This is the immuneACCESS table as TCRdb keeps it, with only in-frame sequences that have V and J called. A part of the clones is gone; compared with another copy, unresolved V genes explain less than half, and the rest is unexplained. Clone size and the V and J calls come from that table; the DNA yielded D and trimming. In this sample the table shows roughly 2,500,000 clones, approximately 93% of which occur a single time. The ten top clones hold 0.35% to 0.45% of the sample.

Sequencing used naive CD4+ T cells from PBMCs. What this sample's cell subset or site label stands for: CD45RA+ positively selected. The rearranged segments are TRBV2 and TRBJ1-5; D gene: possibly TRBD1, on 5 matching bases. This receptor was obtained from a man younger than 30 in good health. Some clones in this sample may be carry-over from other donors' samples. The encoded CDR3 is CASSTDRLSNQPQHF. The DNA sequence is TGTGCCAGCAGTACCGACAGACTTAGCAATCAGCCCCAGCATTTT.